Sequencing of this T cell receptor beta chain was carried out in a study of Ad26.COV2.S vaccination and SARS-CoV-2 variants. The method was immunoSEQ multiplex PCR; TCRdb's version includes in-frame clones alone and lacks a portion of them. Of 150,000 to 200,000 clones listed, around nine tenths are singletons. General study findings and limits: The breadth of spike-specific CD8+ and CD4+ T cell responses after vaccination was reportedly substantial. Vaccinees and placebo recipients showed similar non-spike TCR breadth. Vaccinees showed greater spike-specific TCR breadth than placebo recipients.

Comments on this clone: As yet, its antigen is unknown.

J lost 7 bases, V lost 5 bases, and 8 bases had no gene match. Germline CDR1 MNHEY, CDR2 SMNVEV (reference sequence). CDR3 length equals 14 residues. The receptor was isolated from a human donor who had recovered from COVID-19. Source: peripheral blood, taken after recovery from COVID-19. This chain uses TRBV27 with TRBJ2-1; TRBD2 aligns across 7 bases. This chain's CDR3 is CASSPLGGGNEQFF. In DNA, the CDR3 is TGTGCCAGCAGTCCCCTGGGCGGGGGTAATGAGCAGTTCTTC.